The rows below give T cell receptor beta chains drawn from one sample of a study of shared clonotypes between healthy human individuals. Assay used: immunoSEQ multiplex PCR; TCRdb lists only in-frame clones, some missing. In the table there are 2.5 million or so clones, over 85% of which are singletons. Sequences were obtained from naive CD4+ T cells sorted from blood. Every receptor here comes from a young man in good health. CDR3s include the opening cysteine and the closing phenylalanine or tryptophan. A D gene is named only where the DNA matches it firmly. Clone size, where shown, is once, few, many, or a class for clones that have expanded.

v_gene	j_gene	d_gene	abundance	CDR3aa	CDR3nt
TRBV30	TRBJ1-1	-	-	CAWSPAGGNTEAFF	TGTGCCTGGAGTCCGGCGGGGGGGAACACTGAAGCTTTCTTT
TRBV6-5	TRBJ1-5	-	-	CASSYDGNQPQHF	TGTGCCAGCAGTTACGATGGCAATCAGCCCCAGCATTTT
TRBV6-1	TRBJ1-1	TRBD1	-	CASSEDRGGTEAFF	TGTGCCAGCAGCGAGGACAGGGGTGGCACTGAAGCTTTCTTT
TRBV4-1	TRBJ1-3	-	-	CASSQDQGSGNTIYF	TGCGCCAGCAGCCAAGATCAGGGCTCTGGAAACACCATATATTTT
TRBV5-1	TRBJ2-1	-	-	CASSLAGLEKNNEQFF	TGCGCCAGCAGCTTGGCCGGGCTAGAAAAAAACAATGAGCAGTTCTTC
TRBV7-9	TRBJ1-1	-	-	CASSGNSGGTEAFF	TGTGCCAGCAGCGGAAACTCGGGAGGCACTGAAGCTTTCTTT
TRBV10-3	TRBJ2-4	-	-	CAISARGDIQYF	TGTGCCATCAGCGCAAGGGGGGACATTCAGTACTTC
TRBV18	TRBJ2-7	TRBD1	-	CASSPIGQGIHEQYF	TGTGCCAGCTCACCAATAGGACAGGGTATACACGAGCAGTACTTC
TRBV18	TRBJ1-2	-	-	CASSPVRNGYTF	TGTGCCAGCTCTCCGGTCAGAAATGGCTACACCTTC
TRBV6-4	TRBJ2-5	TRBD2	-	CASSDDGTSGFQETQYF	TGTGCCAGCAGTGACGACGGGACTAGCGGGTTTCAAGAGACCCAGTACTTC
TRBV5-1	TRBJ2-7	TRBD2	-	CASTLSSTAGAYEQYF	TGCGCCAGCACCCTGTCATCCACGGCGGGGGCCTACGAGCAGTACTTC
TRBV29-1	TRBJ2-5	-	-	CSAGGLRETQYF	TGCAGCGCTGGGGGGCTCCGAGAGACCCAGTACTTC
TRBV30	TRBJ1-5	-	-	CAWGWGDQPQHF	TGTGCCTGGGGTTGGGGAGATCAGCCCCAGCATTTT
TRBV10-3	TRBJ1-1	-	few	CAISEPLTTEAFF	TGTGCCATCAGTGAACCCCTGACAACTGAAGCTTTCTTT
TRBV9	TRBJ2-2	-	-	CASSVGPINTGELFF	TGTGCCAGCAGCGTAGGTCCTATCAACACCGGGGAGCTGTTTTTT
TRBV7-3	TRBJ2-3	TRBD2	-	CASAGGGTDTQYF	TGTGCCAGCGCGGGGGGTGGTACAGATACGCAGTATTTT
TRBV15	TRBJ1-1	-	once	CATSSGIWSTEAFF	TGTGCCACCAGCAGCGGAATATGGTCCACTGAAGCTTTCTTT
TRBV2	TRBJ1-6	-	-	CATTTQTNSPLHF	TGTGCCACCACCACACAGACTAATTCACCCCTCCACTTT
TRBV6-5	TRBJ2-7	-	-	CASTAGPWDEQYF	TGTGCCAGCACGGCAGGGCCTTGGGACGAGCAGTACTTC
TRBV7-9	TRBJ2-1	-	-	CASSFDREGQFF	TGTGCCAGCAGCTTTGACAGGGAGGGGCAGTTCTTC
TRBV7-9	TRBJ2-2	-	-	CASSSRKRQVNTGELFF	TGTGCCAGCAGCTCTCGAAAGAGACAGGTGAACACCGGGGAGCTGTTTTTT
TRBV6-5	TRBJ1-6	-	once	CASSWDTLNSPLHF	TGTGCCAGCAGCTGGGACACTCTGAATTCACCCCTCCACTTT
TRBV2	TRBJ2-1	TRBD2	-	CASRKTSGGTNEQFF	TGTGCCAGCAGGAAGACTAGCGGGGGGACGAATGAGCAGTTCTTC
TRBV10-1	TRBJ2-1	-	-	CASQSRAGVDNEQFF	TGCGCCAGTCAATCTCGGGCTGGGGTGGACAATGAGCAGTTCTTC
TRBV4-1	TRBJ1-2	-	-	CASSRRSDSSYGYTF	TGCGCCAGCAGCCGCCGTTCGGACAGTAGCTATGGCTACACCTTC
TRBV7-9	TRBJ2-1	TRBD2	-	CATPSGGNNEQFF	TGTGCCACCCCTAGCGGGGGTAACAATGAGCAGTTCTTC
TRBV7-8	TRBJ2-3	-	-	CASRRASTDTQYF	TGTGCCAGCCGACGGGCTAGCACAGATACGCAGTATTTT
TRBV15	TRBJ2-5	-	-	CATSPMRELWETQYF	TGTGCCACCAGCCCCATGAGGGAGCTTTGGGAGACCCAGTACTTC
TRBV4-2	TRBJ2-3	TRBD1	-	CASSQDLGRQGVTDTQYF	TGTGCCAGCAGCCAAGATCTCGGGAGACAGGGGGTGACAGATACGCAGTATTTT
TRBV19	TRBJ1-5	-	-	CASSKGVSNQPQHF	TGTGCCAGTAGTAAGGGGGTGAGCAATCAGCCCCAGCATTTT
TRBV9	TRBJ2-2	TRBD2	-	CASSPMTSGIDTGELFF	TGTGCCAGCAGCCCAATGACTAGCGGGATAGACACCGGGGAGCTGTTTTTT
TRBV5-1	TRBJ2-1	-	-	CASSLPPAGEQFF	TGCGCCAGCAGCTTACCCCCGGCGGGTGAGCAGTTCTTC
TRBV2	TRBJ1-1	-	few	CASSPGQTGAFF	TGTGCCAGCAGTCCTGGACAGACTGGAGCTTTCTTT
TRBV28	TRBJ1-2	-	-	CASSLWDDGGYTF	TGTGCCAGCAGTTTATGGGACGACGGGGGCTACACCTTC
TRBV4-1	TRBJ1-2	-	-	CASSPGEFPNYGYTF	TGCGCCAGCAGCCCCGGGGAATTTCCTAACTATGGCTACACCTTC
TRBV9	TRBJ1-1	-	-	CASSVADTSNTEAFF	TGTGCCAGCAGCGTAGCTGACACCTCGAACACTGAAGCTTTCTTT
TRBV19	TRBJ2-2	-	few	CASKISDAAGELFF	TGTGCCAGTAAGATAAGCGACGCGGCCGGGGAGCTGTTTTTT
TRBV7-3	TRBJ1-4	-	-	CASSLSGRDNEKLFF	TGTGCCAGCAGCTTAAGTGGTCGGGATAATGAAAAACTGTTTTTT
TRBV5-6	TRBJ1-2	TRBD1	-	CASSQGAWDRQDGYTF	TGTGCCAGCAGCCAAGGCGCTTGGGACAGACAAGATGGCTACACCTTC
TRBV5-1	TRBJ2-5	-	-	CASSLDPIQETQYF	TGCGCCAGCAGCTTGGATCCGATCCAAGAGACCCAGTACTTC
TRBV6-6	TRBJ1-3	TRBD1	-	CASRGQVSGNTIYF	TGTGCCAGCAGGGGACAGGTCTCTGGAAACACCATATATTTT